This TCR beta chain was observed in a study of T cells in Graves' hyperthyroidism and ophthalmopathy. Graves' hyperthyroidism was deemed stable absent ophthalmopathy progression within 18 months. It was RNA transcripts that yielded the amplified TCR beta CDR3 regions. TCR CDR3 underwent first-round RT-PCR with the HTBI primer set. Via MiXCR, TCRdb re-called the multiplex PCR reads, giving one row per CDR3 protein. Among about 360,000 distinct CDR3 sequences listed, 13% were seen once. The CDR3 has 14 residues. CDR1 is ENHRY and CDR2 is SYGVKD in the germline V gene. The V gene lost 6 bases and the J gene lost 2 bases, with 11 bases spanning the gap. About this clonotype: A much bigger clone sits one base away, suggesting this may be a read error.

The chain recombines TRBV10-3 with TRBJ1-5, with D perhaps TRBD1 (6 bases). Sequencing was performed on blood. The receptor was isolated from a woman aged 18-29 years with Graves' hyperthyroidism. CDR3 nucleotide sequence: TGTGCCATCAGGGGGAAGGGGGGCAATCAGCCCCAGCATTTT. Translated, it gives CAIRGKGGNQPQHF.